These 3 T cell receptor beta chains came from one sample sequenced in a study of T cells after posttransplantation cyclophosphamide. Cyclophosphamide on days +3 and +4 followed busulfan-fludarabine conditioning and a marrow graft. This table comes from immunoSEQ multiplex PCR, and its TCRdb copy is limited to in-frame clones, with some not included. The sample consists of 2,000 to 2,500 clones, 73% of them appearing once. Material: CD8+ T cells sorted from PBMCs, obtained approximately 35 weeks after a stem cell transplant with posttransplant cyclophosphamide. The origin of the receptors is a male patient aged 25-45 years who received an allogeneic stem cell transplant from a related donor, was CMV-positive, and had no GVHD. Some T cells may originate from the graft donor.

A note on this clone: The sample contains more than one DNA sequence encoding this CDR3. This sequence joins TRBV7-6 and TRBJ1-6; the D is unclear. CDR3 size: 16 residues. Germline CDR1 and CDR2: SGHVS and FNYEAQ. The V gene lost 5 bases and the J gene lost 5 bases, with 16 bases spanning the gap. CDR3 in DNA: TGTGCCAGCAGCGCGATCCGAGGGTCTAATAATTCACCCCTCCACTTT. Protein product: CASSAIRGSNNSPLHF. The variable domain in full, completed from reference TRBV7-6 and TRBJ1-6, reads GAGVSQSPRYKVTKRGQDVALRCDPISGHVSLYWYRQALGQGPEFLTYFNYEAQQDKSGLPNDRFSAERPEGSISTLTIQRTEQRDSAMYRCASSAIRGSNNSPLHFGNGTRLTVT.

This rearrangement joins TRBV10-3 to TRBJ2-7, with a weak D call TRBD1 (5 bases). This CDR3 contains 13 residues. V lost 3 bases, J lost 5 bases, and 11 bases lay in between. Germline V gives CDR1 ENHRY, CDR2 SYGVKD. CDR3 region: CAISEWAGNEQYF. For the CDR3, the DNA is TGTGCCATCAGTGAATGGGCAGGGAACGAGCAGTACTTC.

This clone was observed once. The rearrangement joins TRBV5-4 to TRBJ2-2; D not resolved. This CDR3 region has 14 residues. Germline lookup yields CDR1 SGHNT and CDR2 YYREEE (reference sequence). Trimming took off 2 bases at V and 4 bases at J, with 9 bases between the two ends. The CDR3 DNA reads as TGTGCCAGCAGCTTCTTCCTTAGCACCGGGGAGCTGTTTTTT. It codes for CASSFFLSTGELFF.